The rows below give T cell receptor beta chains drawn from one sample of a study of cytomegalovirus exposure and HLA in healthy donors. Assay used: immunoSEQ multiplex PCR; TCRdb lists only in-frame clones, some missing. Of approximately 140,000 clones in the sample, about 90% were seen once. The sequencing input was PBMCs. The source of these receptors is a young woman in good health and CMV-seropositive. Both conserved end residues are part of each CDR3. D genes are given only for firm matches. Size is omitted from some rows. Given values are once, few, many or a class for expanded clones.

>-|TRBV30|TRBJ1-4|-
CAWRQGANEKLFF
TGTGCCTGGAGACAGGGAGCTAATGAAAAACTGTTTTTT
>-|TRBV27|TRBJ1-2|-
CARMTGRDYGYTF
TGTGCCAGGATGACAGGTCGCGACTATGGCTACACCTTC
>-|TRBV10-2|TRBJ2-1|TRBD2
CASGRDSYNEQFF
TGCGCCAGCGGGAGGGACTCCTACAATGAGCAGTTCTTC
>-|TRBV28|TRBJ1-2|TRBD1
CASSLYGTDGYTF
TGTGCCAGCAGTTTATATGGGACAGATGGCTACACCTTC
>-|TRBV6-1|TRBJ1-2|TRBD1
CASNTGTGPYGYTF
TGTGCCAGCAATACCGGGACAGGACCCTATGGCTACACCTTC
>once|TRBV4-3|TRBJ1-4|TRBD1
CASSPGQGPTNEKLFF
TGCGCCAGCAGCCCCGGACAGGGCCCAACTAATGAAAAACTGTTTTTT
>-|TRBV28|TRBJ1-1|-
CASSSTGMNTEAFF
TGTGCCAGCAGTTCGACAGGTATGAACACTGAAGCTTTCTTT
>-|TRBV2|TRBJ2-3|-
CASSTTFRTDTQYF
TGTGCCAGCAGTACGACATTTCGCACAGATACGCAGTATTTT
>-|TRBV15|TRBJ2-1|TRBD2
CATSRGRAGGYNEQFF
TGTGCCACCAGCAGAGGTCGAGCGGGAGGCTACAATGAGCAGTTCTTC
>-|TRBV9|TRBJ1-3|-
CASSVGSLSGNTIYF
TGTGCCAGCAGCGTCGGTTCCCTCTCTGGAAACACCATATATTTT
>-|TRBV5-1|TRBJ2-7|-
CASSSSAEQYF
TGCGCCAGCAGTAGCTCAGCCGAGCAGTACTTC
>few|TRBV2|TRBJ1-5|-
CASSDSGGQPQHF
TGTGCCAGCAGTGACTCGGGGGGGCAACCCCAGCATTTT
>-|TRBV7-2|TRBJ1-2|-
CASSAALLTGLYGYTF
TGTGCCAGCAGCGCGGCCCTCCTGACAGGCCTTTATGGCTACACCTTC
>-|TRBV5-1|TRBJ1-1|TRBD1
CASSPGQGGTEAFF
TGCGCCAGCAGCCCGGGACAGGGAGGCACTGAAGCTTTCTTT
>-|TRBV14|TRBJ1-2|TRBD1
CASSPGQRIYGYTF
TGTGCCAGCAGCCCGGGACAGAGGATCTATGGCTACACCTTC
>-|TRBV29-1|TRBJ2-3|TRBD2
CSVRGGAETDTQYF
TGCAGCGTCCGGGGGGGGGCAGAGACAGATACGCAGTATTTT
>-|TRBV7-3|TRBJ2-7|TRBD2
CASSRGASGGLTYEQYF
TGTGCCAGCAGCCGTGGGGCTAGCGGGGGCCTAACCTACGAGCAGTACTTC
>-|TRBV6-4|TRBJ1-6|-
CASSELINSPLHF
TGTGCCAGCAGCGAACTTATTAATTCACCCCTCCACTTT
>-|TRBV27|TRBJ2-3|TRBD2
CASRAYREGLADTQYF
TGTGCCAGCAGGGCCTATCGGGAGGGCCTCGCAGATACGCAGTATTTT
>-|TRBV7-6|TRBJ1-4|-
CASSFTGEKLFF
TGTGCCAGCAGCTTCACAGGGGAAAAACTGTTTTTT
>-|TRBV6-6|TRBJ2-7|TRBD2
CASSYSGTSPHEQYF
TGTGCCAGCAGTTACTCCGGGACTAGTCCCCACGAGCAGTACTTC
>-|TRBV28|TRBJ1-1|-
CASSFTRHPEAFF
TGTGCCAGCAGTTTTACCCGACATCCTGAAGCTTTCTTT
>-|TRBV11-3|TRBJ2-3|-
CASSPRGGPTDTQYF
TGTGCCAGCAGCCCCCGTGGGGGCCCCACAGATACGCAGTATTTT
>-|TRBV2|TRBJ1-1|-
CASRVTGNTEAFF
TGTGCCAGCAGAGTGACAGGGAACACTGAAGCTTTCTTT